This T cell receptor beta chain stems from a study of spatial heterogeneity in lung cancer. Each CDR3 protein gets one entry after TCRdb re-called the 5' RACE reads with MiXCR. The sample has approximately 92,000 distinct CDR3 sequences, roughly 12% seen once. Time point here: sample taken at primary tumor resection. No cells were sorted before sequencing. The whole RNA sequenced was extracted from tumor, nontumor lung or frozen PBMC. V dropped 6 bases and J dropped 3 bases, with 12 bases sitting between them. CDR1 KGHDR and CDR2 SFDVKD come from the germline V gene. The CDR3 covers 14 residues. The rearrangement uses TRBV24-1 and TRBJ2-3; weak D call: TRBD1 (5 bases). The TCR originated in a male donor with early-stage non-small cell lung cancer. The specimen comprised PBMCs, sampled at surgery. The CDR3 here is CATSLGQGTDTQYF. The CDR3 region has the DNA TGTGCCACCAGTCTGGGGCAGGGAACAGATACGCAGTATTTT.